Listed here are 16 T cell receptor beta chains from one sample, sequenced in a study of shared clonotypes between healthy human individuals. Naive CD8 cells, CD45RO-negative and positively selected for CCR7, excluded terminally differentiated effector memory CD45RA+ cells. Method: immunoSEQ multiplex PCR; TCRdb's copy keeps in-frame clones and lacks some. The sample contains about 2 million clones, about 95% of which appear only once. The source material was naive CD8+ T cells sorted from blood. These receptor sequences come from a man aged 18 to 30 in good health.

The chain employs TRBV1 and TRBJ2-7; TRBD1, the D gene given by the table, was not confirmed from the DNA. TRBV1 represents a pseudogene. The CDR3 length is 15 residues. This chain's CDR3 is CTSSHKTGTGGEQYF. CDR3 nucleotides: TGCACCAGCAGCCACAAGACAGGCACCGGTGGAGAGCAGTACTTC.

This clone has just one count. In nucleotides, the CDR3 is TGTGCCAGCAGCTTAGGAGTTTCAGGGGATCAGCCCCAGCATTTT. Translated, it gives CASSLGVSGDQPQHF. The V call is TRBV7-9, the J call TRBJ1-5; maybe TRBD1 (6 bases). Germline V gives CDR1 SEHNR, CDR2 FQNEAQ (reference sequence). This CDR3 region has 15 residues. The V end lost 1 base, the J end lost 5 bases, and 12 bases lay between the germline ends.

This clone was seen just once. The chain recombines TRBV2 with TRBJ1-1; D is ambiguous. Germline-derived CDR1 and CDR2 are SNHLY and FYNNEI. Trimming took 6 bases from V and 6 from J, leaving 20 bases between them. CDR3 length: 15 residues. The CDR3 sequence is CASRQPAGPLPEAFF. CDR3 coding DNA: TGTGCCAGCAGGCAACCGGCAGGACCCTTACCTGAAGCTTTCTTT. The full variable domain, completed using reference TRBV2 and TRBJ1-1, is EPEVTQTPSHQVTQMGQEVILRCVPISNHLYFYWYRQILGQKVEFLVSFYNNEISEKSEIFDDQFSVERPDGSNFTLKIRSTKLEDSAMYFCASRQPAGPLPEAFFGQGTRLTVV.

This chain uses TRBV12-1 with TRBJ2-5; TRBD2, as called in the table, went unchecked against the DNA. TRBV12-1 is given as a pseudogene. The CDR3 runs 16 residues. The CDR3 region is CASSPRLREGLETQYF. Here the CDR3 DNA reads TGTGCCAGCAGCCCGAGGTTGCGGGAGGGCCTGGAGACCCAGTACTTC.

The CDR3 spells CASSQEGTGYGYEQYF. The DNA of the CDR3 is TGCGCCAGCAGCCAAGAAGGGACAGGGTATGGCTACGAGCAGTACTTC. The chain uses TRBV4-1 and TRBJ2-7; 9 positions match TRBD1. CDR3 length: 16 residues. The V gene's germline CDR1 is MGHRA and CDR2 YSYEKL. V shed 0 bases and J 3 bases; nucleotides not matched to a gene: 6.

This chain uses TRBV2 with TRBJ2-7, with 9 bases fitting TRBD1. This CDR3 has 14 amino acids. Looked up from germline, CDR1 is SNHLY and CDR2 is FYNNEI. Germline trimming cut 4 bases from V and 5 bases from J; bases unmatched to any gene: 6. CDR3: CASSGGDRAHEQYF. The CDR3 nucleotides are TGTGCCAGCAGTGGGGGGGACAGGGCCCACGAGCAGTACTTC.

The rearrangement links TRBV5-4 to TRBJ2-7; perhaps TRBD1 as D (5 bases). The germline V and J ends were trimmed by 2 bases and 2 bases, with 17 bases remaining between them. Germline V gene sequence: CDR1 SGHNT, CDR2 YYREEE (reference sequence). The CDR3 runs 16 residues. The CDR3 spells CASSLRTGAKAYEQYF. Written as DNA, the CDR3 is TGTGCCAGCAGCTTACGAACAGGAGCCAAAGCCTACGAGCAGTACTTC.

As regards this clone: Other DNA sequences from this sample encode an identical CDR3 as well. The chain employs TRBV27 and TRBJ1-2; 7 bases are a match to TRBD1. CDR3 size: 13 residues. Germline values: CDR1 MNHEY, CDR2 SMNVEV (reference sequence). The V segment lost 6 bases and the J segment 4 bases; nucleotides outside the gene matches: 5. The CDR3 region is CASSPGQSYGYTF. The CDR3 bases are TGTGCCAGCAGCCCGGGACAGAGCTATGGCTACACCTTC.

V gene TRBV27 combines with J gene TRBJ2-5, with 7 bases aligning to TRBD1. The germline V gene encodes CDR1 MNHEY and CDR2 SMNVEV (reference sequence). With 1 base clipped from V and 3 bases from J, the junction kept 2 bases outside the gene matches. CDR3 length: 14 amino acids. The CDR3 here is CASSLFGTEETQYF. DNA for the CDR3: TGTGCCAGCAGTTTATTTGGGACAGAAGAGACCCAGTACTTC.

The gene calls are TRBV5-1 and TRBJ1-2, with TRBD1 matching over 12 bases. CDR3 length equals 21 residues. V was clipped by 1 base and J by 4 bases; unmatched bases: 20. In germline, CDR1 is SGHRS, CDR2 YFSETQ. DNA of the CDR3: TGCGCCAGCAGCTTGTTAGGCGGGACAGGGGGCGAAGCCCGCCAGGGCTATGGCTACACCTTC. It specifies CASSLLGGTGGEARQGYGYTF.

About this clone itself: This same CDR3 is encoded by further DNA sequences in the sample. V is TRBV5-1 and J is TRBJ2-7, with D tentatively TRBD1 (6 bases). Trimming shortened V by 0 bases and J by 5 bases, and 12 bases separated the two germline ends. Germline V lookup: CDR1 SGHRS, CDR2 YFSETQ. The CDR3 extends over 14 amino acids. The CDR3 here is CASSLGGGKDEQYF. The CDR3 DNA reads as TGCGCCAGCAGCTTGGGAGGGGGTAAGGACGAGCAGTACTTC.

The V call is TRBV28, the J call TRBJ1-2, with a possible D match to TRBD1 (5 bases). Germline V gene sequence: CDR1 MDHEN, CDR2 SYDVKM. The V and J ends lost 1 base and 7 bases respectively, with 10 bases between them. The CDR3 loop spans 13 amino acids. The CDR3 sequence: CASSLLGVGGYTF. CDR3 DNA sequence: TGTGCCAGCAGTTTATTAGGGGTGGGTGGCTACACCTTC.

On this clone itself: The sample has other DNA sequences that encode this CDR3 too. The chain joins TRBV9 to TRBJ1-1; D is ambiguous. V shed 1 base and J shed 2 bases, with 6 bases lying between them. The CDR3 runs to 13 residues. Germline V gene data show CDR1 as SGDLS and CDR2 as YYNGEE. CDR3 residues: CASSVRVNTEAFF. The CDR3 nucleotides read TGTGCCAGCAGCGTACGGGTTAACACTGAAGCTTTCTTT.

The chain carries TRBV25-1 and TRBJ1-5, with TRBD1 identical over 7 bases. Germline lookup yields CDR1 MGHDK and CDR2 SYGVNS. The trim removed 4 bases at V and 3 bases at J, leaving 6 bases unmatched. This CDR3 is built from 15 residues. This CDR3 reads CASSGTGPLNQPQHF. The CDR3, as DNA: TGTGCCAGCAGTGGGACAGGTCCTCTCAATCAGCCCCAGCATTTT.

V and J are TRBV6-5 and TRBJ2-2; D is uncertain. V was pared by 0 bases and J by 10 bases, with 9 bases between. Germline CDR1 MNHEY, CDR2 SVGAGI. This CDR3 spans 13 amino acids. The CDR3 nucleotides read TGTGCCAGCAGTTACTCGCCCAATTTGGAGCTGTTTTTT. Residues: CASSYSPNLELFF.

For the CDR3, the DNA is TGTGCCAGCAGCGGGGGGACAGGGGTCCACTACGAGCAGTACTTC. This translates into CASSGGTGVHYEQYF. The chain uses TRBV9 and TRBJ2-7, with 10 bases matching TRBD1. V trimming: 3 bases; J trimming: 3 bases; junction bases outside the gene matches: 6. CDR3 length: 15 amino acids. CDR1 and CDR2 (germline): SGDLS, YYNGEE.